This TCR beta chain was profiled in a study of cytomegalovirus exposure and HLA in healthy donors. Amplification used 60 Vbeta primers and 13 Jbeta primers. The method was immunoSEQ multiplex PCR; TCRdb's version includes in-frame clones alone and lacks a portion of them. Here the sample spans 150,000 to 200,000 clones, roughly 82% being singletons. The ends lost 0 bases at V and 13 bases at J; junction bases unmatched: 16. The CDR3 is 16 residues long. Germline V gene data show CDR1 as SGDLS and CDR2 as YYNGEE. Broader study findings: Analysis was carried out at a later point, and it linked a missense DCLRE1C variant to TCR beta V- and J-gene trimming. A few chains tied to CMV proved CMV antigen-specific in vitro. Indistinguishable V segments, including TRBV6-2 and TRBV6-3, were excluded.

As to this clone: Its antigen is as yet unknown.

Sequenced: PBMCs. The J gene is TRBJ2-1, the V gene TRBV9, with 7 bases matching TRBD2. This receptor was identified in a woman aged 50 to 65 in good health and CMV-seropositive. The CDR3 protein is CASSVGSVGGVTAQFF. CDR3 sequence (DNA): TGTGCCAGCAGCGTAGGTTCGGTGGGGGGGGTCACGGCTCAGTTCTTC.